A selection of T cell receptor beta chains follows, all from one sample in a study of T-cell reconstitution after alpha-beta-depleted transplantation in children. From the PCR reads, TCRdb called clonotypes with MiXCR, one entry per CDR3 protein. The sample lists about 490,000 distinct CDR3 sequences, about 11% occurring once. The sequencing used PBMCs, collected before TCRalphabeta/CD19-depleted stem cell transplant. The receptor source for this set is a child aged 2 to 15 with inherited bone marrow failure, due to receive a stem cell transplant. CDR3s include the opening cysteine and the closing phenylalanine or tryptophan. Some rows mark clone size as missing; the rest say once, few, many or name a class of expanded clone.

abundance: -
j_gene: TRBJ2-7
v_gene: TRBV2
CDR3aa: CASSRVAGGKSEQYF

abundance: many
j_gene: TRBJ2-2
v_gene: TRBV12-3/TRBV12-4
CDR3aa: CASSSYRGNSGELFF

abundance: many
j_gene: TRBJ2-1
v_gene: TRBV28
CDR3aa: CASSLETPRRGRRSYNEQFF

abundance: many
j_gene: TRBJ2-7
v_gene: TRBV7-2
CDR3aa: CASSSGGVGYEQYF

abundance: -
j_gene: TRBJ1-6
v_gene: TRBV20-1
CDR3aa: CSARNPRVGDLYNSPLHF

abundance: many
j_gene: TRBJ2-2
v_gene: TRBV29-1
CDR3aa: CSVRTTGELFF

abundance: -
j_gene: TRBJ2-5
v_gene: TRBV19
CDR3aa: CASSQGITWTQYF

abundance: many
j_gene: TRBJ2-5
v_gene: TRBV7-8
CDR3aa: CAISLDQQVGETQYF

abundance: -
j_gene: TRBJ2-7
v_gene: TRBV19
CDR3aa: CASRASGAAYEQYF

abundance: many
j_gene: TRBJ2-7
v_gene: TRBV27
CDR3aa: CASSLAVPYEQYF

abundance: many
j_gene: TRBJ2-7
v_gene: TRBV6-5
CDR3aa: CASSSDGTVHSYEQYF

abundance: few
j_gene: TRBJ1-1
v_gene: TRBV11-2
CDR3aa: CASSWRVRGMNTEAFF

abundance: many
j_gene: TRBJ1-1
v_gene: TRBV4-2
CDR3aa: CASSQEWNVDTEAFF

abundance: many
j_gene: TRBJ2-7
v_gene: TRBV4-2
CDR3aa: CASSHTSGRSYEQYF

abundance: many
j_gene: TRBJ2-4
v_gene: TRBV29-1
CDR3aa: CSETGEEAKNIQYF

abundance: many
j_gene: TRBJ2-3
v_gene: TRBV30
CDR3aa: CAWSRVPDTQYF

abundance: -
j_gene: TRBJ2-5
v_gene: TRBV28
CDR3aa: CASEGAREETQYF

abundance: -
j_gene: TRBJ1-5
v_gene: TRBV7-2
CDR3aa: CASSLWGGDQPQHF

abundance: -
j_gene: TRBJ2-3
v_gene: TRBV2
CDR3aa: CASSGPVRADTQYF

abundance: many
j_gene: TRBJ2-3
v_gene: TRBV12-3/TRBV12-4
CDR3aa: CASRRQGSPDTQYF

abundance: many
j_gene: TRBJ2-3
v_gene: TRBV5-1
CDR3aa: CASSLPTGTSGYRTDTQYF

abundance: few
j_gene: TRBJ2-1
v_gene: TRBV11-2
CDR3aa: CASRRPGSMRNEQFF

abundance: many
j_gene: TRBJ2-2
v_gene: TRBV4-3
CDR3aa: CASSRGGGRGAGELFF

abundance: many
j_gene: TRBJ2-7
v_gene: TRBV3-1
CDR3aa: CASGRRLADYDEQYF

abundance: many
j_gene: TRBJ2-5
v_gene: TRBV29-1
CDR3aa: CSVARDRQETQYF

abundance: many
j_gene: TRBJ1-1
v_gene: TRBV20-1
CDR3aa: CSARWPGLNTEAFF

abundance: many
j_gene: TRBJ2-5
v_gene: TRBV6-1
CDR3aa: CASRGLVQQETQYF

abundance: many
j_gene: TRBJ2-1
v_gene: TRBV4-2
CDR3aa: CASSQGEAGTSVYNEQFF

abundance: many
j_gene: TRBJ1-2
v_gene: TRBV10-1
CDR3aa: CASSAIRQGNNGNGRDGYTF

abundance: -
j_gene: TRBJ2-1
v_gene: TRBV20-1
CDR3aa: CSAMGTSAYNEQFF

abundance: many
j_gene: TRBJ2-5
v_gene: TRBV6-5
CDR3aa: CASSSAPFGETQYF

abundance: -
j_gene: TRBJ1-1
v_gene: TRBV6-5
CDR3aa: CASSFTESAEAFF

abundance: many
j_gene: TRBJ2-3
v_gene: TRBV7-2
CDR3aa: CATRDPWADTQYF

abundance: few
j_gene: TRBJ2-7
v_gene: TRBV7-2
CDR3aa: CASSLPVHEQYF

abundance: many
j_gene: TRBJ2-3
v_gene: TRBV7-2
CDR3aa: CASSFPLNGDQEDTQYF

abundance: many
j_gene: TRBJ2-1
v_gene: TRBV7-8
CDR3aa: CASSVWLVGSSYNEQFF

abundance: few
j_gene: TRBJ2-1
v_gene: TRBV30
CDR3aa: CAWSRGAGYNEQFF

abundance: few
j_gene: TRBJ2-1
v_gene: TRBV20-1
CDR3aa: CSARDSLAGEMNEQFF

abundance: many
j_gene: TRBJ2-6
v_gene: TRBV4-2
CDR3aa: CASSRDRGGGSGANVLTF

abundance: few
j_gene: TRBJ1-1
v_gene: TRBV25-1
CDR3aa: CASSDRETEAFF

abundance: many
j_gene: TRBJ1-2
v_gene: TRBV7-2
CDR3aa: CASTRRPGQGTDYGYTF

abundance: many
j_gene: TRBJ2-3
v_gene: TRBV6-2/TRBV6-3
CDR3aa: CASSYSVAGGPYTQYF

abundance: few
j_gene: TRBJ2-1
v_gene: TRBV4-3
CDR3aa: CASSQDDLAGGVNEQFF

abundance: many
j_gene: TRBJ1-2
v_gene: TRBV20-1
CDR3aa: CSARVLLKGGYTF

abundance: many
j_gene: TRBJ2-2
v_gene: TRBV20-1
CDR3aa: CSARTGGANTGELFF

abundance: many
j_gene: TRBJ2-7
v_gene: TRBV6-6
CDR3aa: CASSGTEAYEQYF

abundance: many
j_gene: TRBJ2-7
v_gene: TRBV30
CDR3aa: CACQTGTGSYEQYF

abundance: -
j_gene: TRBJ2-7
v_gene: TRBV19
CDR3aa: CASSPGLIYEQYF

abundance: many
j_gene: TRBJ2-7
v_gene: TRBV19
CDR3aa: CASSIGGYGPYEQYF

abundance: many
j_gene: TRBJ2-1
v_gene: TRBV9
CDR3aa: CASSAGPGTSGSNEQFF

abundance: many
j_gene: TRBJ2-3
v_gene: TRBV7-2
CDR3aa: CASSPEQGLSDTQYF

abundance: many
j_gene: TRBJ2-3
v_gene: TRBV11-2
CDR3aa: CASSPPGADTQYF

abundance: many
j_gene: TRBJ2-1
v_gene: TRBV4-2
CDR3aa: CASSPIAGGRANEQFF